The entry below gives a single T cell receptor beta chain sequence along with its context. Its target is unknown. This record belongs to a study of chemoradiotherapy in HPV16-positive cancers. The wider study: Candidate HPV-specific T-cell clones and common TCR motifs came from functional assays in a couple of HPV16-positive patients.

Trimming took 6 bases from V and 0 from J, leaving 12 bases between them. CDR1 MNHNY and CDR2 SVGAGI come from the germline V gene (reference sequence). CDR3 length: 15 residues. The data were produced by immunoSEQ multiplex PCR, yet TCRdb's version contains in-frame clones alone and is incomplete. The table records several thousand clones, around 69% of them present only once. Repertoires were sampled repeatedly during chemoradiotherapy. Study findings and constraints: Candidate HPV-specific clones and E7-related TCR motifs grew in tumor during treatment. Functional assays defining HPV-specific T cells used only a couple of HPV16-positive patients.

The rearrangement uses TRBV6-6 and TRBJ1-5, with a weak D call TRBD1 (5 bases). The sample consisted of tumor tissue, taken from a patient who underwent chemoradiotherapy. The TCR comes from a human donor with HPV-associated anogenital cancer. The CDR3 DNA reads as TGTGCCAGCAGGGCGGGGCTTTATAGCAATCAGCCCCAGCATTTT. It specifies CASRAGLYSNQPQHF.